Shown below are 30 T cell receptor beta chains from a single sample sequenced in a study of cytomegalovirus exposure and HLA in healthy donors. Vbeta (60) and Jbeta (13) primers were used in the PCR. Assay: immunoSEQ multiplex PCR; the TCRdb copy retains only in-frame clones and omits some. This repertoire shows under 250,000 clones, just over 75% found once; its top ten account for approximately 0.63%. Sequencing input: PBMCs. These receptors originate from a young man in good health and CMV-seronegative.

The V and J genes are TRBV29-1 and TRBJ2-1; 9 bases fit TRBD2. Per the germline V gene, CDR1 is SQVTM and CDR2 is ANQGSEA. Trimming at V came to 7 bases and at J to 7 bases, leaving 14 bases not matched to a gene. The CDR3 totals 15 residues. CDR3 sequence reads: CSAGYGSGRLNEQFF. DNA for the CDR3: TGCAGCGCCGGTTATGGGAGCGGGAGGTTGAATGAGCAGTTCTTC.

This clone has just one count. This sequence joins TRBV19 and TRBJ2-1; D is ambiguous. V shed 4 bases and J shed 7 bases, with 14 bases lying between them. The CDR3 consists of 14 residues. Germline values: CDR1 LNHDA, CDR2 SQIVND (reference sequence). DNA of the CDR3: TGTGCCAGTAGTAGAATTCCACTCTGGAATGAGCAGTTCTTC. This codes for CASSRIPLWNEQFF.

This clone has only one observation. The chain links TRBV4-1 to TRBJ1-5, with D perhaps matching TRBD1 (5 bases). Looked up from germline, CDR1 is MGHRA and CDR2 is YSYEKL. Trimming shortened V by 0 bases and J by 3 bases, and 6 bases separated the two germline ends. The CDR3 loop spans 14 amino acids. CDR3 sequence reads: CASSQEGDNQPQHF. CDR3 DNA sequence: TGCGCCAGCAGCCAAGAAGGGGACAATCAGCCCCAGCATTTT.

The chain joins TRBV2 to TRBJ1-5, with TRBD1 identical over 9 bases. Germline CDR1 and CDR2: SNHLY and FYNNEI. V gave up 8 bases and J gave up 2 bases; unmatched junction bases: 4. This CDR3 spans 14 amino acids. CDR3: CASGDRVGNQPQHF. The DNA for the CDR3 is TGTGCCAGCGGGGACAGGGTGGGCAATCAGCCCCAGCATTTT.

This chain links TRBV29-1 with TRBJ1-1; D remains ambiguous. This CDR3 has 11 amino acids. Germline CDR1 and CDR2: SQVTM and ANQGSEA. V lost 3 bases and J 5 bases, leaving 7 bases between the germline ends. The CDR3 spells CSVDRGTEAFF. The CDR3 bases are TGCAGCGTTGACAGAGGGACTGAAGCTTTCTTT.

The chain links TRBV7-3 to TRBJ2-1, with TRBD2 identical over 8 bases. V dropped 1 base and J dropped 12; count of bases not matched to a gene: 5. CDR3 length: 13 amino acids. Germline V gene sequence: CDR1 SGHTA, CDR2 FQGTGA. The CDR3 protein is CASSLKRESPQFF. The CDR3 region has the DNA TGTGCCAGCAGCTTAAAGCGGGAGTCGCCGCAGTTCTTC.

This sequence joins TRBV9 and TRBJ1-4; D is uncertain. This CDR3 is 16 amino acids long. V was cut by 4 bases and J by 0 bases, with 13 bases left in between. Germline assignment: CDR1 SGDLS and CDR2 YYNGEE. In DNA form, the CDR3 reads TGTGCCAGCAGCACCTCCCACAGTGCAACTAATGAAAAACTGTTTTTT. This gives the protein CASSTSHSATNEKLFF.

The gene calls are TRBV7-9 and TRBJ1-4, with TRBD1 as a possible D gene (5 bases). The CDR3 loop spans 15 amino acids. Germline assignment: CDR1 SEHNR and CDR2 FQNEAQ (reference sequence). V lost 5 bases and J lost 2, with 12 bases in between. CDR3 loop: CASSPVGGTNEKLFF. In DNA, the CDR3 is TGTGCCAGCAGCCCAGTTGGGGGGACTAATGAAAAACTGTTTTTT.

V usage is TRBV5-4 and J usage is TRBJ2-2, with D unclear. The germline V gene has CDR1 SGHNT and CDR2 YYREEE (reference sequence). This CDR3 contains 14 residues. The V gene lost 4 bases and the J gene lost 4 bases, with 11 bases spanning the gap. In DNA form, the CDR3 reads TGTGCCAGCAGCGCCGGGTTCGGCACCGGGGAGCTGTTTTTT. Translating gives CASSAGFGTGELFF. Variable domain in full (rest from reference TRBV5-4 and TRBJ2-2): ETGVTQSPTHLIKTRGQQVTLRCSSQSGHNTVSWYQQALGQGPQFIFQYYREEENGRGNFPPRFSGLQFPNYSSELNVNALELDDSALYLCASSAGFGTGELFFGEGSRLTVL.

This clone was counted only a few times. This chain connects TRBV4-1 to TRBJ2-7; 10 bases are a match to TRBD2. In germline, CDR1 is MGHRA, CDR2 YSYEKL. CDR3 length: 17 amino acids. J was trimmed by 7 bases and V by 2 bases; bases with no gene match: 14. The CDR3 loop is CASSQNNFPGLASEQYF. The CDR3 nucleotides are TGCGCCAGCAGCCAAAATAATTTTCCGGGACTAGCGTCGGAGCAGTACTTC.

In DNA, the CDR3 is TGTGCCAGCAGCGAGAATTGGGGAGGGGGGATGTACGAGCAGTACTTC. This codes for CASSENWGGGMYEQYF. This chain uses TRBV2 with TRBJ2-7; D is possibly TRBD2 (7 bases). CDR1 is SNHLY, CDR2 FYNNEI, per germline. The V end was cut by 6 bases, the J end by 4 bases, with 22 bases between. This CDR3 has 16 residues.

J is TRBJ1-1 and V is TRBV6-5, with a possible D match to TRBD1 (5 bases). The germline V gene has CDR1 MNHEY and CDR2 SVGAGI. The length of the CDR3 is 14 residues. Trimming left V 5 bases short and J 0 bases short, with 10 bases between. The CDR3 bases are TGTGCCAGCAGTAGACAGCTGTTGAACACTGAAGCTTTCTTT. Amino acid sequence: CASSRQLLNTEAFF.

The genes are TRBV5-1 and TRBJ2-7; 8 bases are shared with TRBD2. Germline assignment: CDR1 SGHRS and CDR2 YFSETQ. The CDR3 spans 13 residues. Germline trimming cut 3 bases from V and 7 bases from J; bases unmatched to any gene: 6. The CDR3 loop is CASSWGPGGEQYF. The CDR3 DNA reads TGCGCCAGCAGCTGGGGGCCGGGGGGGGAGCAGTACTTC.

The V gene is TRBV5-6, the J gene TRBJ1-2; tentatively, D is TRBD1 (6 bases). Germline CDR1 SGHDT, CDR2 YYEEEE. The CDR3 is made up of 13 amino acids. Trimming took off 5 bases at V and 3 bases at J, with 11 bases between the two ends. CDR3 loop: CASRRTDHYGYTF. The CDR3 nucleotides are TGTGCCAGCAGGCGGACAGACCACTATGGCTACACCTTC. The full variable domain, completed using reference TRBV5-6 and TRBJ1-2, is DAGVTQSPTHLIKTRGQQVTLRCSPKSGHDTVSWYQQALGQGPQFIFQYYEEEERQRGNFPDRFSGHQFPNYSSELNVNALLLGDSALYLCASRRTDHYGYTFGSGTRLTVV.

CDR3 nucleotides: TGCGCCAGCAGCCGTATGAGGACAGGGCGATACATCCAAGAGACCCAGTACTTC. This gives the protein CASSRMRTGRYIQETQYF. The rearrangement uses TRBV5-1 and TRBJ2-5; 8 nucleotides align to TRBD1. In germline, CDR1 is SGHRS, CDR2 YFSETQ. The CDR3 is made up of 18 amino acids. Losses at the gene ends were 4 bases for V and 1 base for J; bases not matched to a gene: 15. The full variable domain, in which reference TRBV5-1 and TRBJ2-5 provide the parts outside the CDR3, is KAGVTQTPRYLIKTRGQQVTLSCSPISGHRSVSWYQQTPGQGLQFLFEYFSETQRNKGNFPGRFSGRQFSNSRSEMNVSTLELGDSALYLCASSRMRTGRYIQETQYFGPGTRLLVL.

V and J are TRBV5-6 and TRBJ2-2; TRBD1 aligns across 7 bases. From germline, CDR1 is SGHDT and CDR2 YYEEEE. V lost 0 bases and J lost 1; bases outside the gene matches: 6. This CDR3 comprises 17 residues. The DNA for the CDR3 is TGTGCCAGCAGCTTGGATTGGGACAGCATGAACACCGGGGAGCTGTTTTTT. This encodes CASSLDWDSMNTGELFF.

The rearrangement links TRBV6-5 to TRBJ1-5, with a tentative D call TRBD1 (5 bases). Germline assignment: CDR1 MNHEY and CDR2 SVGAGI. The CDR3 is 16 residues long. V was trimmed by 1 base and J by 7 bases, leaving 17 bases between them. The CDR3 DNA follows: TGTGCCAGCAGTTACTTATCGTCAGGGCTGGGGCAGCCCCAGCATTTT. It encodes CASSYLSSGLGQPQHF.

V gene TRBV19 combines with J gene TRBJ2-7; D is perhaps TRBD1 (6 bases). V was cut by 6 bases and J by 0 bases, with 12 bases left in between. This CDR3 region has 14 residues. Germline V gene lookup returns CDR1 LNHDA and CDR2 SQIVND (reference sequence). The CDR3 loop is CASSRQESSYEQYF. The CDR3 bases are TGTGCCAGTAGCCGACAGGAATCCTCCTACGAGCAGTACTTC.

This rearrangement joins TRBV5-1 to TRBJ2-1; 11 bases agree with TRBD2. Germline loops: CDR1 SGHRS, CDR2 YFSETQ. J gave up 2 bases and V 3 bases, and 13 bases lay outside the gene matches. There are 19 residues in the CDR3. CDR3 nucleotide sequence: TGCGCCAGCAGCTCGGGGGCTAGCGGGAGGTTAGGCCCCTACAATGAGCAGTTCTTC. Amino acid sequence: CASSSGASGRLGPYNEQFF.

The V and J genes are TRBV7-2 and TRBJ2-5; 9 positions agree with TRBD1. Germline loops: CDR1 SGHTA, CDR2 FQGNSA. After removal of 5 bases from V and 9 bases from J, the junction contained 7 bases not matched to a gene. There are 13 residues in the CDR3. The CDR3 reads CASSPRDRVAQYF. Written as DNA, the CDR3 is TGTGCCAGCAGCCCCCGGGACAGGGTGGCCCAGTACTTC. Full variable domain (rest looked up from reference TRBV7-2 and TRBJ2-5): GAGVSQSPSNKVTEKGKDVELRCDPISGHTALYWYRQSLGQGLEFLIYFQGNSAPDKSGLPSDRFSAERTGGSVSTLTIQRTQQEDSAVYLCASSPRDRVAQYFGPGTRLLVL.

This chain connects TRBV10-2 to TRBJ1-2, with 9 bases aligning to TRBD1. The V gene end was trimmed by 5 bases and the J gene end by 8 bases; junction bases not matched to a gene: 18. This CDR3 spans 17 amino acids. Germline V gives CDR1 WSHSY, CDR2 SAAADI. CDR3 nucleotides: TGCGCCAGCAGTCTCGGGACAGGGCTAAGGTGGAGGGACGGCTACACCTTC. As protein: CASSLGTGLRWRDGYTF.

The CDR3 loop reads CASSLGWQGSQETQYF. The CDR3 DNA reads TGTGCCAGCAGCTTGGGATGGCAGGGGAGCCAAGAGACCCAGTACTTC. J is TRBJ2-5 and V is TRBV5-4; a weak D match, TRBD1 (6 bases). With 0 bases removed from V and 1 base from J, the gap between germline ends came to 13 bases. Germline assignment: CDR1 SGHNT and CDR2 YYREEE (reference sequence). This CDR3 spans 16 amino acids. Variable domain in full (rest from reference TRBV5-4 and TRBJ2-5): ETGVTQSPTHLIKTRGQQVTLRCSSQSGHNTVSWYQQALGQGPQFIFQYYREEENGRGNFPPRFSGLQFPNYSSELNVNALELDDSALYLCASSLGWQGSQETQYFGPGTRLLVL.

This chain links TRBV9 with TRBJ2-2; 9 positions match TRBD2. Germline CDR1 reads SGDLS; CDR2 reads YYNGEE. This CDR3 spans 16 amino acids. V shed 4 bases and J 3 bases; nucleotides not matched to a gene: 7. CDR3 in DNA: TGTGCCAGCAGCATCGCTAGCGGGATCGACACCGGGGAGCTGTTTTTT. This sequence encodes CASSIASGIDTGELFF.

Concerning this clone itself: One end of the junction fails to match germline, which may point to a read error. This chain uses TRBV7-6 with TRBJ2-4; D remains unclear. Germline CDR1 reads SGHVS; CDR2 reads FNYEAQ. The CDR3 runs to 14 residues. The CDR3 nucleotides are TGTGCCGGCAGCCCAGACTTAAACGGGAACATTCAGTACTTC. Translation gives CAGSPDLNGNIQYF.

This chain uses TRBV15 with TRBJ2-1, with D perhaps TRBD2 (6 bases). CDR1 and CDR2 (germline): LNHNV, YYDKDF (reference sequence). The CDR3 is 13 amino acids. Trimming removed 2 bases from V and 10 bases from J, with 12 bases in between. CDR3 nucleotide sequence: TGTGCCACCAGCAGATCGCAGGGAGGCGAGCAGTTCTTC. Protein: CATSRSQGGEQFF.

The rearrangement links TRBV27 to TRBJ1-3, with TRBD1 matching over 7 bases. In germline, CDR1 is MNHEY, CDR2 SMNVEV (reference sequence). The CDR3 covers 16 residues. V was pared by 5 bases and J by 7 bases, with 14 bases of the junction left unmatched. The CDR3 is CASSPLPERGRNTIYF. The DNA for the CDR3 is TGTGCCAGCAGTCCCCTCCCCGAGAGGGGGCGGAACACCATATATTTT.

V gene TRBV27 combines with J gene TRBJ2-3; 8 nucleotides match TRBD2. The germline gives CDR1 MNHEY, CDR2 SMNVEV (reference sequence). The CDR3 is 14 amino acids. V dropped 6 bases and J dropped 2; count of bases not matched to a gene: 4. For the CDR3, the DNA is TGTGCCAGCAGGAGGACTAGCCTCACAGATACGCAGTATTTT. This sequence encodes CASRRTSLTDTQYF.

This CDR3 is CASSPGKGRSYEQYF. The CDR3 coding sequence is TGTGCCAGTAGCCCAGGCAAGGGGCGGAGCTACGAGCAGTACTTC. The rearrangement links TRBV19 to TRBJ2-7; D possibly corresponds to TRBD1 (5 bases). The CDR3 has 15 residues. CDR1 and CDR2 (germline): LNHDA, SQIVND (reference sequence). V gave up 6 bases and J gave up 3 bases, with 18 bases separating them.

The chain employs TRBV2 and TRBJ2-4; D possibly corresponds to TRBD2 (5 bases). CDR1 SNHLY and CDR2 FYNNEI come from the germline V gene. The CDR3 loop spans 12 amino acids. V was trimmed by 4 bases and J by 8 bases, leaving 9 bases between them. The CDR3 region has the DNA TGTGCCAGCAGTGCGGGAATGGACATTCAGTACTTC. Translation gives CASSAGMDIQYF.

The genes are TRBV7-9 and TRBJ2-1; D uncertain. This CDR3 comprises 13 residues. In germline, CDR1 is SEHNR, CDR2 FQNEAQ (reference sequence). Deletions cut 3 bases from V and 4 bases from J, with 7 bases between. CDR3 nucleotides: TGTGCCAGCAGCTTCGACGGGTACAATGAGCAGTTCTTC. This encodes CASSFDGYNEQFF.